Detailed here is one T cell receptor beta chain. Antigen specificity is unknown. The sample is drawn from a study of T cell responses to AZD1222 COVID-19 vaccine. Overall study findings and caveats: Clonal diversity may have been underestimated in mostly white British donors. Just a handful of people given AZD1222 tested seropositive at baseline. Spike-specific TCR breadth rose after two AZD1222 doses, and depth rose as well. Across spike, vaccine-associated CD4 TCRs were found, dominant at 160-218 and 743-854.

Germline CDR1 and CDR2: LNHDA and SQIVND (reference sequence). V was shortened by 7 bases and J by 4 bases, with 7 bases between the two germline ends. The CDR3 runs to 11 residues. Sequencing used immunoSEQ multiplex PCR; TCRdb keeps in-frame clones, though not all of them. The profile shows 250,000 to 300,000 clones, almost 95% of them singletons. The chain links TRBV19 to TRBJ1-1; D gene uncertain. The specimen was peripheral blood, collected 28 days after the second AZD1222 dose. The receptor comes from an adult who received the AZD1222 COVID-19 vaccine. CDR3 sequence (DNA): TGTGCCAGTATTCTTTCCACTGAAGCTTTCTTT. It specifies CASILSTEAFF. Variable domain in full (rest from reference TRBV19 and TRBJ1-1): DGGITQSPKYLFRKEGQNVTLSCEQNLNHDAMYWYRQDPGQGLRLIYYSQIVNDFQKGDIAEGYSVSREKKESFPLTVTSAQKNPTAFYLCASILSTEAFFGQGTRLTVV.